Given below is one T cell receptor (beta chain) in context. Antigen: not known. These data come from a study of human thymus T cells. This table comes from immunoSEQ multiplex PCR, and its TCRdb copy is limited to in-frame clones, with some not included. The data contain 55,000 to 70,000 clones, 85% to 95% of them singletons. CDR3 size: 16 residues. Germline CDR1 is MGHDK and CDR2 is SYGVNS. V shed 3 bases and J shed 4 bases, with 15 bases lying between them. Infants served as donors; they were healthy and Finnish and were having corrective surgery for congenital heart defects. Half of the eight donors gave about 0.45-1 mL blood during surgery. General observations from the study: Thymic and blood repertoires appeared to display a bias in their usage of V and J genes.

Sequenced sample: blood. The chain is built from TRBV25-1 and TRBJ2-2; tentative D call: TRBD1 (5 bases). The TCR was taken from a boy under two years old with a congenital heart defect but otherwise immunologically healthy. The CDR3 region is CASSDFRAPSTGELFF. In DNA form, the CDR3 reads TGTGCCAGCAGTGACTTCAGGGCCCCGAGCACCGGGGAGCTGTTTTTT.